Listed here are 19 T cell receptor beta chains from one sample, sequenced in a study of blood T cell repertoires in COVID-19. The method was immunoSEQ multiplex PCR; TCRdb's version includes in-frame clones alone and lacks a portion of them. The sample holds over 150,000 clones, about 85% seen once. Sequenced material: peripheral blood. These receptors all stem from a man aged 60 to 69 with COVID-19, enrolled during active disease.

This chain connects TRBV14 to TRBJ2-1; possible D gene TRBD1, 5 bases. The CDR3 sequence is 15 residues long. V lost 1 base and J lost 8, with 15 bases in between. Germline CDR1 reads SGHDN; CDR2 reads FVKESK. CDR3 nucleotides: TGTGCCAGCAGCCAAGGCAGGGCAAGTTGGGATGAGCAGTTCTTC. Its protein is CASSQGRASWDEQFF. Complete variable domain (other parts from reference TRBV14 and TRBJ2-1): EAGVTQFPSHSVIEKGQTVTLRCDPISGHDNLYWYRRVMGKEIKFLLHFVKESKQDESGMPNNRFLAERTGGTYSTLKVQPAELEDSGVYFCASSQGRASWDEQFFGPGTRLTVL.

This chain connects TRBV7-2 to TRBJ2-3; TRBD2 might be the D (5 bases). The germline V and J ends were trimmed by 5 bases and 2 bases, with 14 bases remaining between them. This CDR3 spans 15 amino acids. Germline V CDR1 and CDR2: SGHTA, FQGNSA. The chain's CDR3 is CASSPRSGPTDTQYF. Written as DNA, the CDR3 is TGTGCCAGCAGCCCCCGAAGCGGCCCCACAGATACGCAGTATTTT.

As DNA, the CDR3 is TGTGCCAGTAGACCCCTAGGACAGAGCTATGGCTACACCTTC. Amino acid sequence: CASRPLGQSYGYTF. J is TRBJ1-2 and V is TRBV19; weak D call: TRBD1 (6 bases). Trimming left V 6 bases short and J 4 bases short, with 15 bases between. The CDR3 runs to 14 residues. Germline V gene sequence: CDR1 LNHDA, CDR2 SQIVND (reference sequence).

This clone turned up a few times. The chain combines TRBV9 with TRBJ2-1, with D uncertain. The CDR3 runs to 14 residues. The germline V gene has CDR1 SGDLS and CDR2 YYNGEE. Trimming cost V 4 bases and J 9 bases, with 17 bases left between them. CDR3: CASSKNPGQVEQFF. CDR3 nucleotides: TGTGCCAGCAGCAAAAACCCGGGTCAAGTTGAGCAGTTCTTC.

As regards this clone: Other DNA sequences in this sample translate to the same CDR3. The rearrangement joins TRBV3-1 (or the pseudogene TRBV3-2) to TRBJ1-2; the match to TRBD1 covers 7 bases. CDR3 length: 15 residues. Germline V gene sequence: CDR1 LGHDT, CDR2 YNNKEL (reference sequence). Trimming at V came to 1 base and at J to 4 bases, leaving 6 bases not matched to a gene. The CDR3 reads CASSQAGGRVYGYTF. CDR3 nucleotide sequence: TGTGCCAGCAGCCAAGCAGGGGGTAGGGTCTATGGCTACACCTTC.

J is TRBJ1-5 and V is TRBV5-5; TRBD1 is a possible D gene (6 bases). The CDR3 is made up of 12 amino acids. Per germline, CDR1 SGHKS and CDR2 YYEKEE (reference sequence). With 5 bases removed from V and 6 bases from J, the gap between germline ends came to 9 bases. For the CDR3, the DNA is TGTGCCAGCAGTTCACAGGGTCAGCCCCAGCATTTT. Amino acids: CASSSQGQPQHF.

This chain uses TRBV15 with TRBJ2-1; TRBD2 agrees at 7 bases. Trimming removed 1 base from V and 0 bases from J; junction bases left unmatched: 3. CDR1 is LNHNV, CDR2 YYDKDF, per germline (reference sequence). The CDR3 is made up of 16 amino acids. CDR3 nucleotides: TGTGCCACCAGCAGAGTCCGCGGGAGCTCCTACAATGAGCAGTTCTTC. This sequence encodes CATSRVRGSSYNEQFF.

Here the CDR3 DNA reads TGTGCCAGCAGTGCCGGGACAGGGGGCACTAATGAAAAACTGTTTTTT. This codes for CASSAGTGGTNEKLFF. The chain is built from TRBV9 and TRBJ1-4, with 12 bases aligning to TRBD1. The CDR3 is made up of 16 amino acids. CDR1 is SGDLS, CDR2 YYNGEE, per germline. The junction had 4 bases not matched to a gene; V was cut back by 5 bases and J by 2 bases.

V usage is TRBV19 and J usage is TRBJ1-1; a weak D match, TRBD1 (5 bases). The CDR3 spans 12 residues. Germline-derived CDR1 and CDR2 are LNHDA and SQIVND (reference sequence). V was cut by 8 bases and J by 7 bases, with 14 bases left in between. The CDR3 is CASWSGGYEAFF. The CDR3 region has the DNA TGTGCCAGTTGGTCGGGGGGATATGAAGCTTTCTTT.

This chain uses TRBV5-1 with TRBJ1-2; 8 bases line up with TRBD1. The CDR3 has 14 amino acids. The germline gives CDR1 SGHRS, CDR2 YFSETQ. Trimming removed 0 bases from V and 4 bases from J; junction bases left unmatched: 2. DNA of the CDR3: TGCGCCAGCAGCTTGGAGGGGACAGGCTATGGCTACACCTTC. This encodes CASSLEGTGYGYTF.

This clone occurred once. V usage is TRBV5-5 and J usage is TRBJ1-5, with D perhaps matching TRBD1 (6 bases). The length of the CDR3 is 14 residues. With 2 bases removed from V and 0 bases from J, the gap between germline ends came to 6 bases. Germline V gene lookup returns CDR1 SGHKS and CDR2 YYEKEE (reference sequence). CDR3 DNA: TGTGCCAGCAGCTTACAGGGTAGCAATCAGCCCCAGCATTTT. It is translated as CASSLQGSNQPQHF.

This clone was detected a few times. The J gene is TRBJ1-3, the V gene TRBV14; D is perhaps TRBD1 (6 bases). The V end was cut by 3 bases, the J end by 6 bases, with 18 bases between. This CDR3 region has 16 residues. Germline V CDR1 and CDR2: SGHDN, FVKESK. The CDR3 protein is CASSHRAQGILNTIYF. The CDR3 coding sequence is TGTGCCAGCAGCCACCGAGCACAGGGTATACTAAACACCATATATTTT. Together with reference TRBV14 and TRBJ1-3, the CDR3 gives the full variable domain: EAGVTQFPSHSVIEKGQTVTLRCDPISGHDNLYWYRRVMGKEIKFLLHFVKESKQDESGMPNNRFLAERTGGTYSTLKVQPAELEDSGVYFCASSHRAQGILNTIYFGEGSWLTVV.

The V gene is TRBV3-1 (or the pseudogene TRBV3-2), the J gene TRBJ2-3, with unresolved D. The CDR3 extends over 16 amino acids. Trimming removed 2 bases from V and 0 bases from J, with 12 bases in between. Germline V gene lookup returns CDR1 LGHDT and CDR2 YNNKEL (reference sequence). CDR3 residues: CASSQPIQQSTDTQYF. CDR3 nucleotide sequence: TGTGCCAGCAGCCAACCGATCCAACAAAGCACAGATACGCAGTATTTT.

This sequence joins TRBV6-6 and TRBJ1-3; 7 bases are a match to TRBD1. V shed 6 bases and J 4 bases; nucleotides not matched to a gene: 6. This CDR3 contains 14 residues. Germline lookup yields CDR1 MNHNY and CDR2 SVGAGI (reference sequence). CDR3 in amino acids: CASRPTGVGNTIYF. The CDR3 nucleotides read TGTGCCAGCAGGCCTACAGGGGTCGGAAACACCATATATTTT.

This rearrangement joins TRBV19 to TRBJ1-3; D call uncertain. Germline values: CDR1 LNHDA, CDR2 SQIVND (reference sequence). V shed 5 bases and J shed 3 bases, with 11 bases lying between them. The CDR3 runs 14 residues. The CDR3 loop is CASSGGISGNTIYF. In DNA, the CDR3 is TGTGCCAGTAGTGGAGGGATTAGTGGAAACACCATATATTTT.

The chain carries TRBV5-6 and TRBJ1-6, with 7 bases fitting TRBD1. Germline V lookup: CDR1 SGHDT, CDR2 YYEEEE. There are 15 residues in the CDR3. The ends lost 5 bases at V and 2 bases at J; junction bases unmatched: 4. The CDR3 DNA reads TGTGCCAGCAGGACAGGGTCGGCCTATAATTCACCCCTCCACTTT. Translation: CASRTGSAYNSPLHF.

V is TRBV29-1 and J is TRBJ1-5; D unclear. Trimming left V 4 bases short and J 2 bases short, with 9 bases between. CDR3 size: 13 residues. Germline V gene data show CDR1 as SQVTM and CDR2 as ANQGSEA. The CDR3 DNA reads TGCAGCGTTGGAGTCTCTGGCAATCAGCCCCAGCATTTT. Residues: CSVGVSGNQPQHF.

V usage is TRBV12-5 and J usage is TRBJ2-7, with D unclear. Germline loops: CDR1 LGHNT, CDR2 FRNRAP. CDR3 length: 12 residues. The V end lost 2 bases, the J end lost 4 bases, and 6 bases lay between the germline ends. The CDR3 protein is CASGLKAYEQYF. CDR3 coding DNA: TGTGCTAGTGGTTTGAAAGCTTACGAGCAGTACTTC.

V and J are TRBV2 and TRBJ1-5, with 9 bases aligning to TRBD1. Losses at the gene ends were 3 bases for V and 5 bases for J; bases not matched to a gene: 5. CDR1 and CDR2 from the germline V gene are SNHLY and FYNNEI. The CDR3 is 15 amino acids. Written as DNA, the CDR3 is TGTGCCAGCAGTGACCCCGACAGGGGGGATCAGCCCCAGCATTTT. This codes for CASSDPDRGDQPQHF.